This T cell receptor (beta chain) was sequenced for a study of post-analysis software for immune sequencing data. Across the study: Recorded disease courses covered relapsing-remitting, secondary progressive and progressive-relapsing multiple sclerosis. Some patients had no subtype annotation.

Carried by the TCR beta cDNA libraries were unique molecular identifiers. Around 460,000 cDNA molecules came from roughly 0.93 to 9.6 million T cells. A single record per CDR3 protein comes from TCRdb applying MiXCR to the PCR reads. The sample has 450,000 to 650,000 distinct CDR3 sequences; 44% are singletons. Points from the study as a whole: Elevated frequency relative to controls characterized four or five TRBV segments in patients, TRBV5-6, TRBV5-1 and TRBV20-1 among them. Normalized Chao1 diversity in multiple sclerosis patients fell significantly below that of controls. Pronounced co-clustering by F measure was evident among identically batched samples.

On this clonotype itself: Its antigen is unknown.

CDR1 and CDR2 from the germline V gene are SGDLS and YYNGEE. The V gene lost 4 bases and the J gene lost 5 bases, with 15 bases spanning the gap. There are 14 residues in the CDR3. J is TRBJ1-1 and V is TRBV9; D perhaps matches TRBD1 (5 bases). This TCR derives from a girl between 5 and 17 years old with multiple sclerosis. The sequenced sample consisted of blood. CDR3 nucleotides: TGTGCCAGCAGCCCCCAGGGAGAATGGACTGAAGCTTTCTTT. It is translated as CASSPQGEWTEAFF. Based on the CDR3 plus reference TRBV9 and TRBJ1-1, the full variable domain is DSGVTQTPKHLITATGQRVTLRCSPRSGDLSVYWYQQSLDQGLQFLIQYYNGEERAKGNILERFSAQQFPDLHSELNLSSLELGDSALYFCASSPQGEWTEAFFGQGTRLTVV.